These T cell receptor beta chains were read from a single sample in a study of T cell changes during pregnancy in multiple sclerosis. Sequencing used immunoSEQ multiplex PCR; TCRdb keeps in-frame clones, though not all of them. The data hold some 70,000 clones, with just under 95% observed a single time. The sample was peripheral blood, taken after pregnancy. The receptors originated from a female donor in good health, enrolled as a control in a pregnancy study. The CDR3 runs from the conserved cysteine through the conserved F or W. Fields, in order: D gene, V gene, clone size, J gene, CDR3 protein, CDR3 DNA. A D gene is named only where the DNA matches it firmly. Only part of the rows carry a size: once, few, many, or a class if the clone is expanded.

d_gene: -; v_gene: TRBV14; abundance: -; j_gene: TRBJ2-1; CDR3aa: CASSKLGGGSYNEQFF; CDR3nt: TGTGCCAGCAGCAAGTTAGGGGGGGGGTCCTACAATGAGCAGTTCTTC
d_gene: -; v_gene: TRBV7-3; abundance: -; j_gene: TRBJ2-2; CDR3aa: CASSLGRGHAGELFF; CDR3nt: TGTGCCAGCAGCTTAGGTCGCGGCCATGCCGGGGAGCTGTTTTTT
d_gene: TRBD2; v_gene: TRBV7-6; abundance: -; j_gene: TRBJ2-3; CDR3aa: CASRETSGADTQYF; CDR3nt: TGTGCCAGCAGGGAGACTAGCGGGGCGGATACGCAGTATTTT
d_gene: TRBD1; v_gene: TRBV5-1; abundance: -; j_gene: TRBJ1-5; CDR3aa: CASPSTGVSMCNQPQHF; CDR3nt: TGCGCCAGCCCATCCACAGGGGTCTCAATGTGCAATCAGCCCCAGCATTTT
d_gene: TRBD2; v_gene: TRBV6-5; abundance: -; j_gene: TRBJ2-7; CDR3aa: CASTYTGLAPYEQYF; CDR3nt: TGTGCCAGTACCTACACGGGACTAGCTCCCTACGAGCAGTACTTC
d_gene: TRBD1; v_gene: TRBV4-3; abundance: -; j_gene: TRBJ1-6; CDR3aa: CASSQEFRDRGHSPLHF; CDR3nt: TGCGCCAGCAGCCAGGAGTTCCGGGACAGGGGGCATTCACCCCTCCACTTT
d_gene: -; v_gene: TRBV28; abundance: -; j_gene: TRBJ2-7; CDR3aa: CASSLLSSYEQYF; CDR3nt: TGTGCCAGCAGTTTGCTAAGCTCCTACGAGCAGTACTTC
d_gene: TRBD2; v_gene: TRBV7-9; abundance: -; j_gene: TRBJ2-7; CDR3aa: CASSQLAVVYEQYF; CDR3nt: TGTGCCAGCAGCCAACTAGCGGTTGTCTACGAGCAGTACTTC
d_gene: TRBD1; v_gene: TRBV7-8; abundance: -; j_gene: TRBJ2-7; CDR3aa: CASSLGFLGTGSREQYF; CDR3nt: TGTGCCAGCAGCTTAGGATTTTTAGGGACAGGGTCTCGCGAGCAGTACTTC
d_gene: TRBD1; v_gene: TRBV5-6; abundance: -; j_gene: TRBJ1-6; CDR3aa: CASSLGQGYNSPLHF; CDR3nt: TGTGCCAGCAGCTTGGGACAGGGCTATAATTCACCCCTCCACTTT
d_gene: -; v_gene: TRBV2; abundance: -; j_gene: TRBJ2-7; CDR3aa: CASTDSLSYEQYF; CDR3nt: TGTGCCAGCACGGACAGTCTTTCCTACGAGCAGTACTTC
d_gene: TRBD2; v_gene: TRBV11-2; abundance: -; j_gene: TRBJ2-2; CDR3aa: CASSLLGGSGGRIGELFF; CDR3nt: TGTGCCAGCAGCTTACTGGGCGGGAGCGGGGGGCGGATCGGGGAGCTGTTTTTT
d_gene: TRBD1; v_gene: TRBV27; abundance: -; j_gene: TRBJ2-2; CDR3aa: CASSFLRTGATGELFF; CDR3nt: TGTGCCAGCAGTTTCCTACGGACAGGGGCTACCGGGGAGCTGTTTTTT
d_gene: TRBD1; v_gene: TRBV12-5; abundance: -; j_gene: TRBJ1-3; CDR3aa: CASGSPPGQGFSGNTIYF; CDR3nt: TGTGCTAGTGGTTCCCCCCCCGGACAGGGTTTTTCTGGAAACACCATATATTTT
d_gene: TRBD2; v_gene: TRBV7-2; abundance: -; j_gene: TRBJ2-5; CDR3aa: CASSLVWASGVGETQYF; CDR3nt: TGTGCCAGCAGCTTAGTCTGGGCTAGCGGGGTAGGAGAGACCCAGTACTTC
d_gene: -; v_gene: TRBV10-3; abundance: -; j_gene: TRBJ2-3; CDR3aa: CAISEKLRGGTDTQYF; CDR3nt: TGTGCCATCAGTGAAAAACTCCGCGGCGGCACAGATACGCAGTATTTT
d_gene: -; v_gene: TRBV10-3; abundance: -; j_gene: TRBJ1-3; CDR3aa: CAISESGGTGNTIYF; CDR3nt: TGTGCCATCAGTGAGTCGGGAGGGACGGGAAACACCATATATTTT
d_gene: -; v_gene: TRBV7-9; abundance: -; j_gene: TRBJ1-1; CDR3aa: CASSLGGPTHGRKAFF; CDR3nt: TGTGCCAGCAGCTTAGGCGGGCCGACCCACGGTCGGAAGGCTTTCTTT
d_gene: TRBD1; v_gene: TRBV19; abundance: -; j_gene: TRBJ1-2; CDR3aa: CASSIGQGYGYTF; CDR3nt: TGTGCCAGTAGTATAGGACAGGGCTATGGCTACACCTTC
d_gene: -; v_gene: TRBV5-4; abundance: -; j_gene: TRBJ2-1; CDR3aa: CASSFRDNEQFF; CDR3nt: TGTGCCAGCAGCTTCAGGGACAATGAGCAGTTCTTC
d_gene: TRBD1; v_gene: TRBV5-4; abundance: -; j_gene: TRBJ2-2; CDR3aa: CASSDTRTGGGELFF; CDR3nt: TGTGCCAGCAGCGATACTAGGACAGGCGGCGGGGAGCTGTTTTTT
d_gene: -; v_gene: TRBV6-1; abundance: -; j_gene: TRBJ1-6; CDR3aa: CASSEQDNSPLHF; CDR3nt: TGTGCCAGCAGTGAACAGGATAATTCACCCCTCCACTTT
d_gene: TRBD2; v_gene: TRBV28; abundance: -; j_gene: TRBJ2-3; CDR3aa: CASSPLALAGETSTDTQYF; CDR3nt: TGTGCCAGCAGTCCGCTGGCACTAGCGGGGGAGACGAGCACAGATACGCAGTATTTT
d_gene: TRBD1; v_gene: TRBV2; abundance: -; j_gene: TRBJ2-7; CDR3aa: CASSQDRSYEQYF; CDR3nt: TGTGCCAGCAGCCAGGACAGGAGCTACGAGCAGTACTTC
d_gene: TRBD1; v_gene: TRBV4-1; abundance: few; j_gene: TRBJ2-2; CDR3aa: CASSPNPGQGDTGELFF; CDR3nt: TGCGCCAGCAGCCCAAACCCCGGACAGGGAGACACCGGGGAGCTGTTTTTT
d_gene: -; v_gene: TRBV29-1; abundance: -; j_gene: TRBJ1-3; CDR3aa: CSVLLNSGNTIYF; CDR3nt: TGCAGCGTGCTACTGAACTCTGGAAACACCATATATTTT
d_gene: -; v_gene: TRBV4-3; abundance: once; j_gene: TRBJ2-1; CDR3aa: CASSQGRGPENEQFF; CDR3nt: TGCGCCAGCAGCCAAGGGCGGGGGCCAGAGAATGAGCAGTTCTTC
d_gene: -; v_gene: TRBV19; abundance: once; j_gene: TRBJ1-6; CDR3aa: CASRDRNNSPLHF; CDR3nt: TGTGCCAGTAGGGACAGAAATAATTCACCCCTCCACTTT
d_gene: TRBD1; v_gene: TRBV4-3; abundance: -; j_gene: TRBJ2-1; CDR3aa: CASSQDGTAYNEQFF; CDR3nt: TGCGCCAGCAGCCAAGATGGGACAGCGTACAATGAGCAGTTCTTC
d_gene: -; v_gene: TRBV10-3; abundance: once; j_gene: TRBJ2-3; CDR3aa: CAISLSSADTQYF; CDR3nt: TGTGCCATCTCCCTGTCTAGCGCCGATACGCAGTATTTT
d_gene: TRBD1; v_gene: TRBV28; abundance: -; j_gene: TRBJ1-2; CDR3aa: CASSLSPGQGVFGYTF; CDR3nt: TGTGCCAGCAGTTTATCCCCGGGACAGGGGGTTTTCGGCTACACCTTC
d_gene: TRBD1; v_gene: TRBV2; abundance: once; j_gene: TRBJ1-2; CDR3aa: CASRRDSDYGYTF; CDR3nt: TGTGCCAGCAGGAGGGACAGCGACTATGGCTACACCTTC
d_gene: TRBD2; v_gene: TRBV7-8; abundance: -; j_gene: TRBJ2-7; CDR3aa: CASSLGAVGLVPYEQYF; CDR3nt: TGTGCCAGCAGCTTAGGGGCCGTGGGACTAGTACCCTACGAGCAGTACTTC
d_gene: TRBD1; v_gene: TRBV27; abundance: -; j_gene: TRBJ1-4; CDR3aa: CASSPLPGGYEKLFF; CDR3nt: TGTGCCAGCAGCCCTCTGCCAGGGGGGTATGAAAAACTGTTTTTT
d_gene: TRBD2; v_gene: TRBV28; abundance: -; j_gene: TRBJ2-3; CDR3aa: CASRSRRRGSTDTQYF; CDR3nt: TGTGCCAGCAGGTCCCGACGGCGGGGGAGCACAGATACGCAGTATTTT
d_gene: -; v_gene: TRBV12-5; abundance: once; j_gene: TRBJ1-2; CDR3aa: CASGLVRATGPYGYTF; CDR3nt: TGTGCTAGTGGTTTGGTACGGGCGACAGGACCCTATGGCTACACCTTC
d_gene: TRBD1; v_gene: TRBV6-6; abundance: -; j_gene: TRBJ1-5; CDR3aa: CASSYGDRGYQPQHF; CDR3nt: TGTGCCAGCAGTTACGGGGACAGGGGGTATCAGCCCCAGCATTTT
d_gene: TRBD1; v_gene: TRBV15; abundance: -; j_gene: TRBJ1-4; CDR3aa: CATSTGQGFEKLFF; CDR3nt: TGTGCCACCAGCACGGGACAGGGGTTTGAAAAACTGTTTTTT
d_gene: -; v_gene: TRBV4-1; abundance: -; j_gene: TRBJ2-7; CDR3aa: CASSRIRDTNYEQYF; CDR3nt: TGCGCCAGCAGCCGAATCCGGGACACCAACTACGAGCAGTACTTC
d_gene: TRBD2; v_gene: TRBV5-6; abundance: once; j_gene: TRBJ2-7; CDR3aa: CASSPTAGGLDEQYF; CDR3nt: TGTGCCAGCAGCCCCACAGCGGGGGGGCTGGACGAGCAGTACTTC
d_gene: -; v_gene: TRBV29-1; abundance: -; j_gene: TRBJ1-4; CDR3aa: CSGKSRAGSTNEKLFF; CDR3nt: TGCAGCGGGAAGTCCAGGGCCGGTTCGACTAATGAAAAACTGTTTTTT
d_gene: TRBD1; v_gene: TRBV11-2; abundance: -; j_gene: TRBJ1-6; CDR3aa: CASSLGDSSSYNSPLHF; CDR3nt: TGTGCCAGCAGCTTAGGGGACAGTAGCTCCTATAATTCACCCCTCCACTTT
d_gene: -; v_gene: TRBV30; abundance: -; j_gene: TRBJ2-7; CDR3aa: CAIERKDANPSYEQYF; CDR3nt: TGTGCTATCGAGAGGAAAGACGCCAACCCCTCCTACGAGCAGTACTTC
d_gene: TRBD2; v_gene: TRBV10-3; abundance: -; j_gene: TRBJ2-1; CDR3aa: CAIKPSGSYNEQFF; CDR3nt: TGTGCCATCAAACCTAGCGGCTCCTACAATGAGCAGTTCTTC
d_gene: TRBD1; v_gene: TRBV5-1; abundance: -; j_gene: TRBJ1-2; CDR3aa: CASSKTGGGYTF; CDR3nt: TGCGCCAGCAGCAAGACAGGGGGCGGCTACACCTTC
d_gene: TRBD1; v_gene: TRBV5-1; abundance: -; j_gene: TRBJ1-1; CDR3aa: CASSLASGGTEAFF; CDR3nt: TGCGCCAGCAGCTTGGCGTCAGGGGGCACTGAAGCTTTCTTT
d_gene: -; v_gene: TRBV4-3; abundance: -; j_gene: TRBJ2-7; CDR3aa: CASSQETGWEQYF; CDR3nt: TGCGCCAGCAGCCAAGAAACGGGGTGGGAGCAGTACTTC
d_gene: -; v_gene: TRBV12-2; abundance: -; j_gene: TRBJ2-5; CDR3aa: CASRLEGDLRETQYF; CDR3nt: TGTGCAAGTCGCTTAGAAGGGGACTTGAGAGAGACCCAGTACTTC